This T cell receptor (beta chain) is from a study of blood T cell repertoires in COVID-19. The overall study: The United States, Italy and Spain supplied acute and convalescent COVID-19 samples. Sources were T cells, B-cell-depleted T cells, or PBMCs; the material itself was cDNA or gDNA.

TCRdb keeps only in-frame clones here, not all; method: immunoSEQ multiplex PCR. The top ten clones hold under 5.5% of a sample with roughly 280,000 clones, around 84% of them seen once. Sequencing was done on a sample of peripheral blood. This sequence originates from a man in his fifties or sixties with acute or convalescent COVID-19.

CDR3: CSASEGTGGVIQYF. CDR3 DNA sequence: TGCAGCGCGTCAGAAGGGACAGGGGGGGTCATTCAGTACTTC. V and J are TRBV29-1 and TRBJ2-4; 11 bases match TRBD1. CDR1 is SQVTM and CDR2 is ANQGSEA in the germline V gene. Trimming removed 7 bases from V and 9 bases from J; junction bases left unmatched: 11. The CDR3 totals 14 residues.